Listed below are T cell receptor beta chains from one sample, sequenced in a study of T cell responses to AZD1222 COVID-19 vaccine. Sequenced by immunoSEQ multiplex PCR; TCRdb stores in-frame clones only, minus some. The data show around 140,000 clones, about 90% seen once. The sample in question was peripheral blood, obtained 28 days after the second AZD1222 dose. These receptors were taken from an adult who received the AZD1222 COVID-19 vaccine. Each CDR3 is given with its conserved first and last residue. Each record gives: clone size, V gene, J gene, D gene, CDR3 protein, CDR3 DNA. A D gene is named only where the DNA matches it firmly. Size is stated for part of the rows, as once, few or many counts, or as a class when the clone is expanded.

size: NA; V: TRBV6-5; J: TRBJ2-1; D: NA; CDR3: CASSSLAGVVNNEQFF; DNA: TGTGCCAGCAGTTCTCTTGCGGGTGTTGTAAACAATGAGCAGTTCTTC
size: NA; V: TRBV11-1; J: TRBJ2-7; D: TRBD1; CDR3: CASREDRASGYEQYF; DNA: TGTGCCAGCAGAGAGGACAGGGCCTCCGGTTACGAGCAGTACTTC
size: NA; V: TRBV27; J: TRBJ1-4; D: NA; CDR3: CASSSTVFNEKLFF; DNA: TGTGCCAGCAGTTCGACAGTGTTTAATGAAAAACTGTTTTTT
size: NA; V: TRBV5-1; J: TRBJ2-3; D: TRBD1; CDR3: CASSQQGTGGTDTQYF; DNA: TGCGCCAGCAGCCAACAGGGGACCGGGGGCACAGATACGCAGTATTTT
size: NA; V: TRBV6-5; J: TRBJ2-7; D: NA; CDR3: CASRPGVWNYEQYF; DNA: TGTGCCAGCAGACCGGGGGTCTGGAACTACGAGCAGTACTTC
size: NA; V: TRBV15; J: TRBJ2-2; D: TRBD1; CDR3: CATSGNRDRGKTGELFF; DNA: TGTGCCACCAGCGGCAACCGGGACAGGGGGAAAACCGGGGAGCTGTTTTTT
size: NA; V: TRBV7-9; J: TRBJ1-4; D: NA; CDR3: CASSFAATNEKLFF; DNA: TGTGCCAGCAGCTTCGCTGCAACTAATGAAAAACTGTTTTTT
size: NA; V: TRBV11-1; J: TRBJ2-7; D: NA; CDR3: CASSLSAGLFNEQYF; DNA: TGTGCCAGCAGCTTAAGTGCTGGATTATTTAACGAGCAGTACTTC
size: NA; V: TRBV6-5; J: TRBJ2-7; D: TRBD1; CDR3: CASSSTGSSYEQYF; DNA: TGTGCCAGCAGTTCGACAGGGAGCTCCTACGAGCAGTACTTC
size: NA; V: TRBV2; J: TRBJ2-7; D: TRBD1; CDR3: CASRHSGTGPYEQYF; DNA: TGTGCCAGCAGACACTCCGGGACAGGACCCTACGAGCAGTACTTC
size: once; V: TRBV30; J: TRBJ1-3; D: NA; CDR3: CAWSTWGGNGNTIYF; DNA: TGTGCCTGGAGTACGTGGGGAGGGAATGGAAACACCATATATTTT
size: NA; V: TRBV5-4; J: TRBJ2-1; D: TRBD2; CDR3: CASSRDPAGEREQFF; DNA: TGTGCCAGCAGCAGGGACCCAGCGGGAGAACGAGAGCAGTTCTTC
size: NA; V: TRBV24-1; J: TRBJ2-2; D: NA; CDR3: CATSDLTKNTGELFF; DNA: TGTGCCACCAGTGATTTGACTAAGAACACCGGGGAGCTGTTTTTT
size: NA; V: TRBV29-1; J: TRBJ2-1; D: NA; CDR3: CSVSTGSRGNEQFF; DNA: TGCAGCGTTTCCACAGGGTCTCGGGGGAATGAGCAGTTCTTC
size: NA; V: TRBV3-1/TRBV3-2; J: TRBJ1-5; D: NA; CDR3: CASSPDGNGNQPQHF; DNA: TGTGCCAGCAGCCCCGACGGGAATGGCAATCAGCCCCAGCATTTT
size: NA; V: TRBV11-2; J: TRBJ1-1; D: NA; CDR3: CASSSFAQPRGTEAFF; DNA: TGTGCCAGCAGCTCCTTCGCCCAGCCCAGAGGTACTGAAGCTTTCTTT
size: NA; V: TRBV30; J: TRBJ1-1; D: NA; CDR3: CAWSTIGMNTEAFF; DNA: TGTGCCTGGAGTACCATAGGTATGAACACTGAAGCTTTCTTT
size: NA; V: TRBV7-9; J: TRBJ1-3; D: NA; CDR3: CASSLGQPSSGNTIYF; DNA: TGTGCCAGCAGCTTAGGGCAGCCCTCCTCTGGAAACACCATATATTTT
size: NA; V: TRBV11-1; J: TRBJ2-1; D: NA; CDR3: CASSLGIGGGGNEQFF; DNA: TGTGCCAGCAGCTTAGGCATTGGCGGGGGCGGAAATGAGCAGTTCTTC
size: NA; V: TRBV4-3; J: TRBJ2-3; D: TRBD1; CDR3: CASSLSDRGRADTQYF; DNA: TGCGCCAGCAGCCTGTCCGACAGGGGTAGAGCAGATACGCAGTATTTT
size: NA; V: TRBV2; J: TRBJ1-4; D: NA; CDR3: CASSVGGVVYEKLFF; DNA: TGTGCCAGCAGTGTGGGGGGGGTTGTGTATGAAAAACTGTTTTTT
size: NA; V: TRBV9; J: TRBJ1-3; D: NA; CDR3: CASSTGPSGNTIYF; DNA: TGTGCCAGCAGCACAGGTCCCTCTGGAAACACCATATATTTT
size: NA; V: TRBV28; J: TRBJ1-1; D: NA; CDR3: CASREEGRRNTEAFF; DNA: TGTGCCAGCAGGGAAGAGGGACGGAGGAACACTGAAGCTTTCTTT
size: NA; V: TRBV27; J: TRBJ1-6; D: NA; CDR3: CASSRGIGSPLHF; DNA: TGTGCCAGCAGTCGGGGGATAGGGTCACCCCTCCACTTT
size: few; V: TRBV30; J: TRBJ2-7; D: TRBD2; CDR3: CAWMPGLASEQYF; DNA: TGTGCCTGGATGCCGGGACTAGCGTCCGAGCAGTACTTC
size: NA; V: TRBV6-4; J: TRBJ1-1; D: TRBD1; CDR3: CASSPDRGYTEAFF; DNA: TGTGCCAGCAGTCCCGACAGGGGCTACACTGAAGCTTTCTTT
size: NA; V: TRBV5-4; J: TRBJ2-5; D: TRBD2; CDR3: CASSFLGLAGAQETQYF; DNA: TGTGCCAGCAGCTTTCTTGGTCTAGCGGGGGCCCAAGAGACCCAGTACTTC
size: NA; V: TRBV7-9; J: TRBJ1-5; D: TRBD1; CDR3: CASSLATGRGNQPQHF; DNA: TGTGCCAGCAGCTTAGCGACAGGGAGGGGCAATCAGCCCCAGCATTTT
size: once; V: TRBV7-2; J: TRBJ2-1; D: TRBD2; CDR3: CASSLLAGVRNEQFF; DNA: TGTGCCAGCAGCCTACTAGCGGGAGTTCGGAATGAGCAGTTCTTC
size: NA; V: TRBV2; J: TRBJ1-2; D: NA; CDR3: CASSVDNLNYGYTF; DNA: TGTGCCAGCAGTGTGGACAATCTAAACTATGGCTACACCTTC
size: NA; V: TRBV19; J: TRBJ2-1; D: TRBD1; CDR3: CASSPSGQGSYNEQFF; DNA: TGTGCCAGTAGTCCCTCGGGACAGGGCTCCTACAATGAGCAGTTCTTC
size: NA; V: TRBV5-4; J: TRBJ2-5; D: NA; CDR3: CASSRGAEETQYF; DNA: TGTGCCAGCAGTCGGGGGGCCGAGGAGACCCAGTACTTC
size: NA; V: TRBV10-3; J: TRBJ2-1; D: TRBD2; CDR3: CAISERTSGPKQFF; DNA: TGTGCCATCAGTGAGAGAACTAGCGGGCCAAAGCAGTTCTTC
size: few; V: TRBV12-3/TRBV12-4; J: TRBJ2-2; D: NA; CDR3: CASSFLRTGELFF; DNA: TGTGCCAGCAGTTTTCTGAGAACCGGGGAGCTGTTTTTT
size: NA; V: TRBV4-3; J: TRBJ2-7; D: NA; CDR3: CASSLGTASSYEQYF; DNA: TGCGCCAGCAGCCTGGGGACGGCCAGCTCCTACGAGCAGTACTTC
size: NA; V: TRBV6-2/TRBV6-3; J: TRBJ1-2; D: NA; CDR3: CASSRTGRANYGYTF; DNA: TGTGCCAGCAGTCGTACAGGGCGGGCTAACTATGGCTACACCTTC
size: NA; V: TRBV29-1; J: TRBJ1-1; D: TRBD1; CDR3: CSGGQVGTEAFF; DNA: TGCAGCGGGGGACAGGTGGGGACTGAAGCTTTCTTT
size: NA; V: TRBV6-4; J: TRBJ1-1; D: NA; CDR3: CARKVVGGKMNTEAFF; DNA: TGTGCCAGAAAAGTCGTGGGGGGAAAAATGAACACTGAAGCTTTCTTT
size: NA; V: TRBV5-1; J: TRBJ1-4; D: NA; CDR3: CASSLAGSRGGNEKLFF; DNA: TGCGCCAGCAGCTTGGCTGGGTCCAGGGGCGGAAATGAAAAACTGTTTTTT
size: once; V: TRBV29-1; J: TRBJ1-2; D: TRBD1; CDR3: CSVSGQTSYGYTF; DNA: TGCAGCGTTTCGGGACAGACTTCCTATGGCTACACCTTC
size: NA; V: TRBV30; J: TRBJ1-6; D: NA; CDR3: CAWNTNGNSPLHF; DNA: TGTGCCTGGAACACAAACGGGAATTCACCCCTCCACTTT
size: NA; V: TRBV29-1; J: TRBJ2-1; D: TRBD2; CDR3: CSARRLAGGLIDEQFF; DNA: TGCAGCGCTCGTAGACTAGCGGGAGGGCTAATCGATGAGCAGTTCTTC
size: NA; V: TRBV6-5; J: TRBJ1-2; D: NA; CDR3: CASGTGNYGYTF; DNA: TGTGCCAGCGGCACAGGGAACTATGGCTACACCTTC
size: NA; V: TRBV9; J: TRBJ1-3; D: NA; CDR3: CASSVGGGPPGLGNTIYF; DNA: TGTGCCAGCAGCGTAGGAGGAGGTCCACCTGGGCTTGGAAACACCATATATTTT
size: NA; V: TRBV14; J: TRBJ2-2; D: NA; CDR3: CASSPGWGAPNTGELFF; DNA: TGTGCCAGCAGCCCCGGTTGGGGAGCCCCGAACACCGGGGAGCTGTTTTTT
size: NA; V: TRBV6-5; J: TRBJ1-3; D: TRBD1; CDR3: CASMAQGSSGNTIYF; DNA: TGTGCCAGCATGGCACAGGGGAGCTCTGGAAACACCATATATTTT
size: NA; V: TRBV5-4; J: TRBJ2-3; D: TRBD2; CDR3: CASSQRLAGPTDTQYF; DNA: TGTGCCAGCAGCCAGCGACTAGCGGGGCCCACAGATACGCAGTATTTT